The 13 T cell receptor beta chains below were found in one sample sequenced in a study of vaccination and CD4 T cells after COVID-19. Their antigens remain unidentified. Sequence data for DNA of cultured CD4+ T cells were generated by the Oncomine TCR Beta short-read assay. From the PCR reads, TCRdb called clonotypes with MiXCR, one entry per CDR3 protein. The sample has about 20,000 distinct CDR3 sequences, around 50% seen once. Treatment here: approximately 11-day PBMC culture with coronavirus spike peptide pools or control peptides (ViraFEST assay). What was sequenced was CD4+ T cells from blood, cultured in vitro. The receptors originated from a human donor who had recovered from COVID-19.

V gene TRBV6-1 combines with J gene TRBJ1-2; TRBD1 matches at 7 bases. The CDR3 is 14 residues long. After removal of 5 bases from V and 2 bases from J, the junction contained 5 bases not matched to a gene. Germline CDR1 is MNHNS and CDR2 is SASEGT. Written as DNA, the CDR3 is TGTGCCAGCAGTCGGGACAGCGAGAACTATGGCTACACCTTC. It encodes CASSRDSENYGYTF.

The chain recombines TRBV6-5 with TRBJ2-2; D remains unclear. The V gene lost 2 bases and the J gene lost 9 bases, with 16 bases spanning the gap. The germline V gene encodes CDR1 MNHEY and CDR2 SVGAGI. CDR3 length: 15 residues. In nucleotides, the CDR3 is TGTGCCAGCAGTTACGCGCAGGCTACATGGCGGGAGCTGTTTTTT. Its protein product is CASSYAQATWRELFF.

CDR3 loop: CASSPQVGETQYF. The CDR3 DNA reads TGTGCCAGCAGCCCTCAAGTTGGGGAGACCCAGTACTTC. The chain uses TRBV5-8 and TRBJ2-5; D gene unclear. V dropped 4 bases and J dropped 5 bases, with 12 bases sitting between them. Germline V gene sequence: CDR1 SGHTS, CDR2 YDEGEE. This CDR3 region has 13 residues.

This clonotype was counted only a few times. The V and J genes are TRBV28 and TRBJ1-5; D unclear. Per the germline V gene, CDR1 is MDHEN and CDR2 is SYDVKM. The ends were cut back, 6 bases at V and 0 bases at J, with 18 bases in the middle. The CDR3 has 17 residues. CDR3 sequence: CASSPVGGIDSNQPQHF. The CDR3 nucleotides are TGTGCCAGCAGCCCCGTGGGCGGCATAGATAGCAATCAGCCCCAGCATTTT. Drawing the rest from reference TRBV28 and TRBJ1-5, the complete variable domain is DVKVTQSSRYLVKRTGEKVFLECVQDMDHENMFWYRQDPGLGLRLIYFSYDVKMKEKGDIPEGYSVSREKKERFSLILESASTNQTSMYLCASSPVGGIDSNQPQHFGDGTRLSIL.

This clonotype was observed a handful of times. The V and J genes are TRBV10-1 and TRBJ2-1; TRBD2 matches 11 bases. CDR3 length: 14 amino acids. CDR1 and CDR2 (germline): WNHNN, SYGVQD (reference sequence). After removal of 7 bases from V and 10 bases from J, the junction contained 9 bases not matched to a gene. CDR3 region: CASTAGTSGSEQFF. The CDR3 region has the DNA TGCGCCAGCACAGCCGGGACTAGCGGCAGCGAGCAGTTCTTC.

The chain links TRBV5-1 to TRBJ1-2, with unresolved D. V was clipped by 1 base and J by 0 bases, with 13 bases between them. The CDR3 contains 16 residues. Germline-derived CDR1 and CDR2 are SGHRS and YFSETQ. CDR3: CASSLSSGPANYGYTF. The CDR3 DNA sequence: TGCGCCAGCAGCTTGTCATCAGGCCCGGCTAACTATGGCTACACCTTC.

This clonotype was observed once. This sequence joins TRBV28 and TRBJ1-2, with 7 bases matching TRBD1. The J segment lost 1 base and the V segment lost 5 bases, leaving 13 bases of the junction unmatched. This CDR3 is 17 amino acids long. CDR1 is MDHEN, CDR2 SYDVKM, per germline. DNA of the CDR3: TGTGCCAGCAGTAATCCCCTGACAGGGACCCTTAACTATGGCTACACCTTC. Amino acids: CASSNPLTGTLNYGYTF.

This clonotype was counted between two and nine times. The genes are TRBV2 and TRBJ1-6; D not certain. The CDR3 has 13 residues. The germline V gene has CDR1 SNHLY and CDR2 FYNNEI. The V and J ends lost 3 bases and 9 bases respectively, with 9 bases between them. In DNA, the CDR3 is TGTGCCAGCAGTGAGGACGGAGGTTCACCCCTCCACTTT. This translates into CASSEDGGSPLHF.

The rearrangement joins TRBV7-6 to TRBJ1-1; 9 bases agree with TRBD1. CDR3 length: 15 residues. From germline, CDR1 is SGHVS and CDR2 FNYEAQ. Losses at the gene ends were 1 base for V and 5 bases for J; bases not matched to a gene: 5. The CDR3 coding sequence is TGTGCCAGCAGCTTAGAAGGGACAGGGAGGACTGAAGCTTTCTTT. The encoded protein is CASSLEGTGRTEAFF.

This clonotype was counted between two and nine times. The V call is TRBV19, the J call TRBJ1-1; D uncertain. CDR3 size: 13 residues. V lost 7 bases to trimming and J lost 5 bases, with 14 bases between them. In germline, CDR1 is LNHDA, CDR2 SQIVND (reference sequence). The CDR3 region is CASIGGIWTEAFF. The CDR3, as DNA: TGTGCCAGTATCGGCGGCATCTGGACTGAAGCTTTCTTT.

The gene calls are TRBV24-1 and TRBJ2-7; possibly TRBD1 or TRBD2 for D (5 bases each). Germline values: CDR1 KGHDR, CDR2 SFDVKD. The CDR3 is 13 amino acids. Between the trimmed V and J ends, which lost 3 bases and 3 bases, there was a span of 8 bases. CDR3 sequence (DNA): TGTGCCACCAGTGATGGGGACCGCTACGAGCAGTACTTC. Its translation: CATSDGDRYEQYF.

V and J are TRBV24-1 and TRBJ2-7; 7 bases agree with TRBD2. The CDR3 is 14 residues long. V lost 2 bases to trimming and J lost 4 bases; unmatched junction nucleotides: 4. Germline CDR1 reads KGHDR; CDR2 reads SFDVKD. CDR3 nucleotides: TGTGCCACCAGTGATTCGAGGGAGGGGTACGAGCAGTACTTC. It codes for CATSDSREGYEQYF.

The chain combines TRBV6-5 with TRBJ1-5, with 11 bases identical to TRBD1. Germline-derived CDR1 and CDR2 are MNHEY and SVGAGI. CDR3 length: 15 residues. The J segment lost 7 bases and the V segment lost 2 bases, leaving 4 bases of the junction unmatched. CDR3 residues: CASSYGTGGSQPQHF. The CDR3 nucleotides read TGTGCCAGCAGTTACGGGACAGGGGGATCACAGCCCCAGCATTTT.